This T cell receptor (beta chain) was sequenced in a study of glioma-infiltrating T cells. Study-level findings and limits: Gliomas, especially low-grade, showed above-expected tissue-blood divergence; non-neoplastic patients showed below. Only very few CDR3 sequences appeared in both tissue and blood.

The germline gives CDR1 MNHEY, CDR2 SVGAGI. Trimming took 1 base from V and 4 from J; bases not matched to a gene: 0. The CDR3 is 15 residues long. This clonotype was counted at least ten times. Its antigen is still unknown. The iRepertoire nested amplicon-rescue multiplex PCR amplified TCR alpha and beta CDR3s from RNA. Tissue mRNA or PBMC total RNA, about 85-400 ng, went into one-step reverse transcription and amplification. TCRdb used MiXCR to reprocess the multiplex PCR reads, holding one entry per CDR3 protein. Found here are around 190,000 distinct CDR3 sequences, 32% of them singletons; the top ten hold just over 20%.

This rearrangement joins TRBV6-5 to TRBJ2-1; 11 positions match TRBD1. The sequence came from a human donor with low-grade glioma or glioblastoma, undergoing nonglioma brain surgery, or in good health (not recorded which). The sample consisted of glioma tissue, nonneoplastic brain tissue, or PBMCs (not recorded which). The CDR3 nucleotides read TGTGCCAGCAGTTACTGGGACAGGGGGTACAATGAGCAGTTCTTC. Protein product: CASSYWDRGYNEQFF.